The source of this T cell receptor (beta chain) is a study of shared T cell receptors in the human thymus. Sequencing was performed with immunoSEQ multiplex PCR; in TCRdb, only in-frame clones are kept and a portion is missing. The sample consists of 500,000 to 750,000 clones, roughly 88% of them appearing once. V lost 0 bases to trimming and J lost 12 bases; unmatched junction nucleotides: 10. This CDR3 has 15 residues. CDR1 is MNHEY and CDR2 is SMNVEV in the germline V gene (reference sequence). These data were also filed under a second study, of human thymus T cells. That work states: Corrective surgery for congenital heart defects was being performed on the healthy Finnish infants who served as donors. Surgeons resected thymus tissue during corrective heart surgery. It looked as if thymic and blood repertoires used V and J genes in a biased way. Among unrelated individuals, related research reported thymic repertoires that overlapped highly.

This sequence joins TRBV27 and TRBJ2-1; 8 bases fit TRBD1. This clonotype originated in a boy under two years old with a congenital heart defect. Material for sequencing was thymocytes. The CDR3 bases are TGTGCCAGCAGTTTATCGATAAGGGCAGGGGGCGGGCAGTTCTTC. It yields the protein CASSLSIRAGGGQFF.